The rows below give T cell receptor beta chains drawn from one sample of a study of blood T cells in healthy people across ages. TCRdb called the 5' RACE reads again in MiXCR, with one record for every CDR3 protein. The table lists about 670,000 distinct CDR3 sequences, about 50% of them singletons, with 13% in the top ten. The material sequenced was blood. Source of these receptors: an elderly woman in good health. Both conserved end residues are part of each CDR3. D genes are given only for firm matches. Only some rows state a clone size, as once, few, many or a class for expanded clones.

>TRBV2|NA|TRBJ1-5|NA
TGTGCCAGCAGCCCCGACACCTCAATGAGTCAGCCCCAGCATTTT
CASSPDTSMSQPQHF
>TRBV6-6|NA|TRBJ2-3|TRBD1
TGTGCCAGCAGTTACGGAGTGGCAGGGGGCTCAGATACGCAGTATTTT
CASSYGVAGGSDTQYF
>TRBV20-1|NA|TRBJ2-5|TRBD1
TGCAGTGCACCGACAGGGATAGAGACCCAGTACTTC
CSAPTGIETQYF
>TRBV4-2|NA|TRBJ2-5|NA
TGTGCCAGCAGCCAAGGCTCAGAAACCCTCGGGGAGACCCAGTACTTC
CASSQGSETLGETQYF
>TRBV21-1|NA|TRBJ2-1|NA
TGTGCCAGCAGCCCCCAGGGGGGGACAGGGGGTCGATGCTCCTACAATGAGCAGTTCTTC
CASSPQGGTGGRCSYNEQFF
>TRBV20-1|NA|TRBJ2-5|NA
TGCAGTGCTAGACTCTTCTCCTGGGTCCGACAAGAGACCCAGTACTTC
CSARLFSWVRQETQYF
>TRBV20-1|NA|TRBJ1-5|NA
TGCAGTGCTAGAAGGACAGCTAGCAATCAGCCCCAGCATTTT
CSARRTASNQPQHF
>TRBV12-3/TRBV12-4|NA|TRBJ2-4|TRBD2
TGTGCCAGCAGTCCGTATAGCGGGGACCACAAAAACATTCAGTACTTC
CASSPYSGDHKNIQYF
>TRBV20-1|once|TRBJ2-1|NA
TGCAGTGCCCCCACGGGCTACTCCTACAATGAGCAGTTCTTC
CSAPTGYSYNEQFF
>TRBV2|many|TRBJ2-1|NA
TGTGCCAGCAGCGCTATAGTGGGTAGCGAGCAGTTCTTC
CASSAIVGSEQFF
>TRBV6-6|NA|TRBJ1-1|NA
TGTGCCAGCAGTTACACGGCCGGGTTGACTGAAGCTTTCTTT
CASSYTAGLTEAFF
>TRBV5-1|many|TRBJ2-7|TRBD2
TGCGCCAGCAGCACCGGACTAGCGGGAGGAATATCCTACGAGCAGTACTTC
CASSTGLAGGISYEQYF
>TRBV20-1|NA|TRBJ1-1|NA
TGCAGTGCCCAAGGCAGGGGTGCTGCTTTCTTT
CSAQGRGAAFF
>TRBV9|few|TRBJ2-1|TRBD2
TGTGCCAGCACCATTAATAGCGGGAGTATCAATGAGCAGTTCTTC
CASTINSGSINEQFF
>TRBV28|few|TRBJ2-2|TRBD2
TGTGCCAGCACCCTTTCGGGGGGCGGGGAGCTGTTTTTT
CASTLSGGGELFF
>TRBV3-1|NA|TRBJ1-1|NA
TGTGCCAGCAGCCCCCGATCCCGAACTGAAGCTTTCTTT
CASSPRSRTEAFF
>TRBV7-9|NA|TRBJ2-7|NA
TGTGCCAGCAGCCCTACACCAGGGAACGAGCAGTACTTC
CASSPTPGNEQYF
>TRBV21-1|NA|TRBJ2-7|NA
TGTGCCAGCAGCAAATCCCGGGACAGGGGTTACAACGAGCAGTACTTC
CASSKSRDRGYNEQYF
>TRBV2|NA|TRBJ1-4|NA
TGTGCCAGCAGCGGTCCGGACAGCTCTGAAAAACTGTTTTTT
CASSGPDSSEKLFF
>TRBV12-3/TRBV12-4|many|TRBJ2-1|NA
TGTGCCAGCAGTGTCCACCAGGGAGCGGTCGGTGAGCAGTTCTTC
CASSVHQGAVGEQFF
>TRBV5-1|NA|TRBJ2-1|NA
TGCGCCAGCAGCTTGTACCGGGGTGAGCAGTTCTTC
CASSLYRGEQFF
>TRBV27|many|TRBJ1-2|NA
TGTGCCAGCAGCCAAGGTGGGGGGGGGGCTTCTGGCTACACCTTC
CASSQGGGGASGYTF
>TRBV9|NA|TRBJ2-5|TRBD2
TGTGCCAGCAGCGTAGGCCTAGCGGGAGGTTGGCAAGAGACCCAGTACTTC
CASSVGLAGGWQETQYF
>TRBV20-1|few|TRBJ2-1|NA
TGCAGTGCTAGTAAGGCTGTAGAGACCCAGTTCTTC
CSASKAVETQFF
>TRBV12-3/TRBV12-4|NA|TRBJ2-5|NA
TGTGCCAGCATTTTGAACGGACGGACCCAGTACTTC
CASILNGRTQYF
>TRBV7-2|many|TRBJ2-3|TRBD1
TGTGCCAGCAGCCGGGACAGGGGGAAAGATACGCAGTATTTT
CASSRDRGKDTQYF
>TRBV12-3/TRBV12-4|NA|TRBJ2-3|TRBD2
TGTGCCAGCAGTCGGACTAGCGGGGGGCTCAGGGCCACAGATACGCAGTATTTT
CASSRTSGGLRATDTQYF
>TRBV25-1|few|TRBJ2-1|TRBD2
TGTGCCAGCAGGGGGACTAGCGTCCGATACAATGAGCAGTTCTTC
CASRGTSVRYNEQFF
>TRBV5-1|NA|TRBJ2-5|NA
TGCGCCAGCATCAGTCCCGGGGAAGAGACCCAGTACTTC
CASISPGEETQYF
>TRBV7-3|NA|TRBJ1-1|NA
TGTGCCAGCAGCCTTTATGGACCGGGACTAACTGAAGCTTTCTTT
CASSLYGPGLTEAFF
>TRBV12-3/TRBV12-4|NA|TRBJ1-4|NA
TGTGCCAGCAGTCCCGTCCGGCGTGGCCCGATGGGAGAAAAACTGTTTTTT
CASSPVRRGPMGEKLFF
>TRBV20-1|many|TRBJ2-1|TRBD1
TGCAGTGCTGGGACAGGGAGGCCTGTTGAGCAGTTCTTC
CSAGTGRPVEQFF
>TRBV24-1|NA|TRBJ2-1|NA
TGTGCCACCCGAGCCCAATCCCGGGAGTTCTTC
CATRAQSREFF
>TRBV5-1|NA|TRBJ2-2|NA
TGCGCCAGCAGGACTCGCGGGACTCCGGACACCGGGGAGCTGTTTTTT
CASRTRGTPDTGELFF
>TRBV10-3|many|TRBJ1-1|NA
TGTGCCATCAGTGAGTCTGGCATCCCTGAAGCTTTCTTT
CAISESGIPEAFF
>TRBV5-1|NA|TRBJ2-3|NA
TGCGCCAGCAGTTCGATACCGACAGATACGCAGTATTTT
CASSSIPTDTQYF
>TRBV5-7|many|TRBJ2-3|TRBD1
TGTGCCAGCAGCCGAGACAGGGGCGGAGATACGCAGTATTTT
CASSRDRGGDTQYF
>TRBV5-1|many|TRBJ2-3|TRBD1
TGCGCCAGCTCGGACAGGCCCAGCACAGATACGCAGTATTTT
CASSDRPSTDTQYF
>TRBV2|few|TRBJ1-1|TRBD1
TGTGCCAGCAGTGGACAGGGGTGGGGGGCTGAAGCTTTCTTT
CASSGQGWGAEAFF
>TRBV29-1|NA|TRBJ2-7|NA
TGCAGCGTTGAATTAGCAGGGAACTCCTACGAGCGGTACTTC
CSVELAGNSYERYF
>TRBV20-1|NA|TRBJ1-6|NA
TGCAGTGCTAGTTCGACAGGCGCCTATAATTCACCCCTCCACTTT
CSASSTGAYNSPLHF
>TRBV29-1|once|TRBJ2-5|NA
TGCAGCGTTGAAGCCCCGAGGGACGAGACCCAGTACTTC
CSVEAPRDETQYF
>TRBV12-3/TRBV12-4|many|TRBJ1-4|TRBD1
TGTGCCAGCAGTTCTCAGGGGGAATTGGGAAAACTGTTTTTT
CASSSQGELGKLFF
>TRBV9|few|TRBJ2-1|TRBD2
TGTGCCAGCAGCACCACCTCGGGACTAGACTCCTACAATGAGCAGTTCTTC
CASSTTSGLDSYNEQFF
>TRBV6-6|NA|TRBJ2-3|NA
TGTGCCAGCAGTGATGGTCAGTCAACAGATACGCAGTATTTT
CASSDGQSTDTQYF
>TRBV2|NA|TRBJ1-4|TRBD1
TGTGCCAGCCTCCTACCAGGACAGGGAACAACTAATGAAAAACTGTTTTTT
CASLLPGQGTTNEKLFF
>TRBV2|many|TRBJ1-5|NA
TGTGCCAGCAGTGACAGCTATCAGCCCCAGCATTTT
CASSDSYQPQHF
>TRBV20-1|many|TRBJ2-1|NA
TGCAGTGCTAGAGACGCTACGAGCTCCTACAATGAGCAGTTCTTC
CSARDATSSYNEQFF
>TRBV7-2|few|TRBJ1-6|TRBD1
TGTGCCAGCAGGCGACAGGGACAAAGTTATTCACCCCTCCACTTT
CASRRQGQSYSPLHF
>TRBV7-9|many|TRBJ1-2|NA
TGTGCCAGCAGCCCATCCCTGACCAGAAACCCTATCTATGGCTACACCTTC
CASSPSLTRNPIYGYTF
>TRBV28|many|TRBJ1-2|TRBD1
TGTGCCAGCAGCAGCCCCGGGACAGGGCTCGGCTACACCTTC
CASSSPGTGLGYTF
>TRBV20-1|many|TRBJ1-2|TRBD1
TGCAGTGCCCAGGGGGGGTTCAATGGCTACACCTTC
CSAQGGFNGYTF
>TRBV9|many|TRBJ2-7|NA
TGTGCCAGCAGCGCCACCGGTGACTCCTACGAGCAGTACTTC
CASSATGDSYEQYF
>TRBV20-1|NA|TRBJ1-4|TRBD1
TGCAGTGCGGACAGGGGGTCGGTGAAAACTAATGAAAAACTGTTTTTT
CSADRGSVKTNEKLFF
>TRBV20-1|NA|TRBJ2-2|NA
TGCAGTGCTAGACCCCGGCGGGGTACGGCCGGGGAGCTGTTTTTT
CSARPRRGTAGELFF
>TRBV20-1|many|TRBJ2-1|TRBD1
TGCAGTGCTCCTGGGACAGCACGAAGCAATGAGCAGTTCTTC
CSAPGTARSNEQFF